The 4 T cell receptor beta chains below were found in one sample sequenced in a study of OX40 agonist ivuxolimab in advanced cancers. Clones were sequenced by immunoSEQ multiplex PCR, and TCRdb holds only the in-frame ones, with some missing. The sample yields 100,000 or so clones, about 91% seen once. Specimen: CD4+ or CD8+ T cells sorted from blood, collected in a trial of the OX40 agonist ivuxolimab. These receptors all stem from an adult with an advanced solid tumor such as melanoma, head and neck, liver or kidney cancer.

This chain joins TRBV7-9 and TRBJ2-5; D gene unclear. The V end was cut by 3 bases, the J end by 3 bases, with 2 bases between. The germline gives CDR1 SEHNR, CDR2 FQNEAQ (reference sequence). This CDR3 contains 11 residues. The CDR3 DNA is TGTGCCAGCAGCTTGAAAGAGACCCAGTACTTC. Translating gives CASSLKETQYF.

The gene calls are TRBV25-1 and TRBJ2-2, with 8 bases lining up with TRBD1. Per the germline V gene, CDR1 is MGHDK and CDR2 is SYGVNS. The CDR3 runs 14 residues. V lost 8 bases to trimming and J lost 3 bases; unmatched junction nucleotides: 5. The CDR3, as DNA: TGTGCCAGCGTGGACAGGGAAGACACCGGGGAGCTGTTTTTT. Amino acids: CASVDREDTGELFF.

The V gene is TRBV7-2, the J gene TRBJ1-5; weak D call: TRBD1 (5 bases). The CDR3 has 13 residues. Trimming took 5 bases from V and 8 from J, leaving 13 bases between them. CDR1 and CDR2 from the germline V gene are SGHTA and FQGNSA. Written as DNA, the CDR3 is TGTGCCAGCAGCCAAGGGGTGATTAAGCCCCAGCATTTT. Translated, it gives CASSQGVIKPQHF. Drawing the rest from reference TRBV7-2 and TRBJ1-5, the complete variable domain is GAGVSQSPSNKVTEKGKDVELRCDPISGHTALYWYRQSLGQGLEFLIYFQGNSAPDKSGLPSDRFSAERTGGSVSTLTIQRTQQEDSAVYLCASSQGVIKPQHFGDGTRLSIL.

In this sample, this clone turned up once. Written as DNA, the CDR3 is TGTGCCAGCCAAACCTTTAGCGGCTACGAGCAGTACTTC. Its translation is CASQTFSGYEQYF. This chain links TRBV28 with TRBJ2-7; possible D gene TRBD2, 6 bases. The CDR3 contains 13 residues. The germline gives CDR1 MDHEN, CDR2 SYDVKM. Deletions cut 8 bases from V and 3 bases from J, with 14 bases between.